The 15 T cell receptor beta chains listed next were all sequenced from one sample in a study of CD8 T cells in ankylosing spondylitis. Broader study findings: In ankylosing spondylitis blood, a motif of roughly eight highly homologous TCR beta variants appeared characteristic.

These receptors are not linked to any known antigen. TCRdb used MiXCR to reprocess the 5' RACE reads, holding one entry per CDR3 protein. Among 450,000 to 550,000 distinct CDR3 sequences listed, about 5.7% were seen once. The sample comprised blood, either unsorted or a sorted T cell fraction (not recorded which). These receptors were collected from a male donor with ankylosing spondylitis.

This clonotype was recorded many times. This chain links TRBV9 with TRBJ2-7; D is unresolved. The germline gives CDR1 SGDLS, CDR2 YYNGEE. Trimming stripped 3 bases from V and 3 bases from J, with 19 bases between. The CDR3 length is 16 residues. CDR3 region: CASSAGRTFPDYEQYF. DNA for the CDR3: TGTGCCAGCAGCGCTGGACGAACTTTCCCGGACTACGAGCAGTACTTC.

This clonotype was seen a few times. This chain links TRBV27 with TRBJ1-1; possible D gene TRBD1, 5 bases. This CDR3 has 13 amino acids. The ends were cut back, 6 bases at V and 1 base at J, with 9 bases in the middle. The V gene's germline CDR1 is MNHEY and CDR2 SMNVEV (reference sequence). The CDR3 bases are TGTGCCAGCAGAGTGGGGGGGAACACTGAAGCTTTCTTT. Encoded protein: CASRVGGNTEAFF.

A word on this clonotype: At one boundary the junction diverges from the germline segment, which might be a read error. This chain uses TRBV7-7 with TRBJ2-5, with 8 bases identical to TRBD2. The CDR3 runs 14 residues. CDR1 and CDR2 (germline): SSHAT, FNYEAQ (reference sequence). The CDR3 DNA reads TGTGCTAGCAGCTTTCAAGCGGGGGAAGAGACCCAGTACTTC. Its translation: CASSFQAGEETQYF.

This clonotype was observed many times. V gene TRBV6-5 combines with J gene TRBJ2-1, with 11 bases identical to TRBD2. The ends lost 3 bases at V and 5 bases at J; junction bases unmatched: 6. This CDR3 has 16 residues. Germline CDR1 is MNHEY and CDR2 is SVGAGI. CDR3 residues: CASSYEGTSGDNEQFF. In DNA form, the CDR3 reads TGTGCCAGCAGTTATGAAGGGACTAGCGGAGACAATGAGCAGTTCTTC.

This clonotype was counted many times. This rearrangement joins TRBV7-2 to TRBJ1-1; TRBD1 agrees at 9 bases. CDR1 and CDR2 from the germline V gene are SGHTA and FQGNSA. This CDR3 is built from 14 residues. V lost 5 bases, J lost 1 base, and 2 bases stayed unmatched. CDR3 region: CASSVTGGNTEAFF. In DNA form, the CDR3 reads TGTGCCAGCAGCGTGACAGGGGGGAACACTGAAGCTTTCTTT.

This clonotype has more than one count but fewer than ten. This may be a read error, as it is one base from a much larger clone. V gene TRBV4-1 combines with J gene TRBJ2-3; 13 bases match TRBD2. From germline, CDR1 is MGHRA and CDR2 YSYEKL. The CDR3 consists of 16 residues. V was pared by 5 bases and J by 3 bases, with 5 bases of the junction left unmatched. CDR3 in DNA: TGCGCCAGCAGCTTCGGACTAGCGGGAGTAACAGATACGCAGTATTTT. Its protein is CASSFGLAGVTDTQYF.

This clonotype was seen a few times. The gene calls are TRBV10-3 and TRBJ2-3; 9 nucleotides match TRBD1. The germline gives CDR1 ENHRY, CDR2 SYGVKD. The CDR3 covers 13 residues. The trim removed 6 bases at V and 4 bases at J, leaving 2 bases unmatched. CDR3 coding DNA: TGTGCCATCAGGGGGACAGGGCCAGATACGCAGTATTTT. Encoded protein: CAIRGTGPDTQYF.

The table lists this clonotype with many counts. The chain has TRBV28 and TRBJ2-4, with D possibly TRBD1 on 6 matching bases. The CDR3 totals 15 residues. Germline V gives CDR1 MDHEN, CDR2 SYDVKM. V was clipped by 5 bases and J by 4 bases, with 15 bases between them. CDR3 sequence reads: CASSPGTSLKNIQYF. As DNA, the CDR3 is TGTGCCAGCAGTCCGGGGACATCACTTAAAAACATTCAGTACTTC.

This clonotype occurred many times. The chain couples TRBV9 to TRBJ2-2; 7 bases line up with TRBD2. V shed 6 bases, J shed 4 bases, and the junction held 6 bases outside the gene matches. The CDR3 loop spans 14 amino acids. The V gene's germline CDR1 is SGDLS and CDR2 YYNGEE. The CDR3 coding sequence is TGTGCCAGCACCGGGGGGAGGGGCACCGGGGAGCTGTTTTTT. Protein product: CASTGGRGTGELFF.

The V gene is TRBV6-5, the J gene TRBJ1-4, with 8 bases aligning to TRBD1. The V segment lost 4 bases and the J segment 3 bases; nucleotides outside the gene matches: 1. CDR3 length: 14 amino acids. Germline V gene sequence: CDR1 MNHEY, CDR2 SVGAGI. The chain's CDR3 is CASSSDRANEKLFF. CDR3 in DNA: TGTGCCAGCAGTTCGGACAGGGCTAATGAAAAACTGTTTTTT.

This clonotype was seen at least ten times. This chain uses TRBV7-8 with TRBJ2-7, with D perhaps TRBD1 (6 bases). Germline lookup yields CDR1 SGHVS and CDR2 FQNEAQ. This CDR3 comprises 15 residues. V was pared by 4 bases and J by 6 bases, with 19 bases between. CDR3 nucleotides: TGTGCCAGCAGCTCGATCCGACAGAGGGGGTCCGAGCAGTACTTC. This sequence encodes CASSSIRQRGSEQYF.

This clonotype has a count of ten or more. The V and J genes are TRBV29-1 and TRBJ2-7, with D possibly being TRBD1 or TRBD2 (5 bases each). Trimming took 6 bases from V and 7 from J, leaving 13 bases between them. The CDR3 sequence is 11 residues long. Looked up from germline, CDR1 is SQVTM and CDR2 is ANQGSEA. The DNA of the CDR3 is TGCAGCGTCGCCGGGACGGCTGAGCAGTACTTC. This translates into CSVAGTAEQYF.

This clonotype was observed many times. The chain employs TRBV4-3 and TRBJ2-7, with TRBD2 matching over 7 bases. CDR1 and CDR2 from the germline V gene are LGHNA and YSLEER. This CDR3 is 15 amino acids long. V lost 4 bases to trimming and J lost 1 base; unmatched junction nucleotides: 7. CDR3 DNA: TGCGCCAGCAGCCGGGGGAGCGGGAAGTCCTACGAGCAGTACTTC. This gives the protein CASSRGSGKSYEQYF.

Many counts were recorded for this clonotype. The CDR3 region has the DNA TGTGCCAGCAGCGTAGGAGGAGGATCGAACACCGGGGAGCTGTTTTTT. Amino acid sequence: CASSVGGGSNTGELFF. The chain links TRBV9 to TRBJ2-2; maybe TRBD2 (5 bases). This CDR3 is built from 16 residues. The V gene's germline CDR1 is SGDLS and CDR2 YYNGEE. V lost 0 bases and J lost 0, with 9 bases in between.

This clonotype occurred many times. The genes are TRBV24-1 and TRBJ2-3, with a tentative D call TRBD1 (5 bases). This CDR3 has 17 amino acids. V was pared by 4 bases and J by 2 bases, with 18 bases between. Germline CDR1 and CDR2: KGHDR and SFDVKD. CDR3 sequence (DNA): TGTGCCACCAGTGACTCGGTCCCTAGGGGCTTCACAGATACGCAGTATTTT. As protein: CATSDSVPRGFTDTQYF.